This T cell receptor beta chain was documented in a study of regulatory T cells in long-lasting Graves disease. This clonotype came up a few times. Germline lookup yields CDR1 SGHVS and CDR2 FNYEAQ. Between the trimmed V and J ends, which lost 5 bases and 4 bases, there was a span of 15 bases. The length of the CDR3 is 14 residues. The time point was: newly diagnosed GD, antithyroid drugs for less than 3 months. Preparation of the TCR library used RNA extracted from PBMCs. Construction of TCR beta libraries relied on iRepertoire HTBI primers and on Arm-PCR targeting CDR3 regions. TCRdb used MiXCR to reprocess the multiplex PCR reads, holding one entry per CDR3 protein. This sample yields some 370,000 distinct CDR3 sequences, of which 12% are seen a single time; 15% to 20% belongs to the top ten. This sample also belongs to another study, concerning T cells in Graves' hyperthyroidism and ophthalmopathy.

This material consisted of peripheral blood mononuclear cells (PBMCs), taken at new diagnosis, from a patient treated with antithyroid drugs. The source of this sequence is a woman aged 18-29 years with Graves disease. The chain has TRBV7-6 and TRBJ2-7; D is ambiguous. Here the CDR3 reads CASSRPSGWYEQYF. In nucleotides, the CDR3 is TGTGCCAGCAGCCGGCCGTCCGGGTGGTACGAGCAGTACTTC.